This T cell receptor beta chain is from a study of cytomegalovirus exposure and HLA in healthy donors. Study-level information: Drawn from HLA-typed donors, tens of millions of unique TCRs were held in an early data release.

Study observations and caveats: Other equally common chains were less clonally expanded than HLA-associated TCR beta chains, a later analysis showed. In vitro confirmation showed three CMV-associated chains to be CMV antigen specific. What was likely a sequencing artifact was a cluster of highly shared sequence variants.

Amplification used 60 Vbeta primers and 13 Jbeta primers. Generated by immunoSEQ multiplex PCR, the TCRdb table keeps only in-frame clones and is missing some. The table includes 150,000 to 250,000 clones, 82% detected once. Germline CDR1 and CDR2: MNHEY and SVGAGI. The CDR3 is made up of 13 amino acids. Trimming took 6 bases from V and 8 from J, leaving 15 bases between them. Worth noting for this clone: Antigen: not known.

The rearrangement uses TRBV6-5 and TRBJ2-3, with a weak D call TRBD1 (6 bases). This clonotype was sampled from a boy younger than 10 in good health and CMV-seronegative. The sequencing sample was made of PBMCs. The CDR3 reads CASRSGDGSTQYF. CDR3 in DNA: TGTGCCAGCAGGTCAGGGGATGGGAGTACGCAGTATTTT.